This T cell receptor beta chain stems from a study of identical twins (dated by TCRdb to about 2016). Looking at the study overall: To test whether fetal clonotypes persist, this study deep-sequenced TCR alpha and beta repertoires from monozygotic twins, from unrelated adults of various ages, and from cord blood. To rule out contamination, the twin experiments were replicated at different times with different library preparation protocols. Broader findings and caveats from the paper: In beta out-of-frame sequences, excess twin sharing was weaker, because having fewer shared sequences lowered the signal-to-noise ratio. Zero-insertion analyses could be partly confounded by invariant T cells such as MAIT and iNKT, though diverse VJ usage argued against such confounding for most clonotypes. Recombination models systematically underestimated out-of-frame TCR alpha sharing in monozygotic twins but agreed with sharing between unrelated individuals. Because the same donors could not be followed over many years, the conclusions relied on cross-sectional statistical analysis. Abundant cord blood beta clonotypes carried fewer insertions; young adult naive repertoires showed a weaker similar trend, while memory repertoires showed none. Compared with coincidental sharing between unrelated individuals, an excess of low generation-probability sequences was observed among out-of-frame TCR alpha sequences shared between twins.

The germline V gene encodes CDR1 MNHEY and CDR2 SVGEGT. The CDR3 sequence holds 14 residues, the cysteine and phenylalanine included. CDR3 DNA only is kept here, 42 bases in frame from base 1. V loses 3 bases of germline sequence and J loses 2 bases, and the interval between the two ends is 11 bases. This clonotype has only a few counts. Its antigen is not yet known. No much larger clone is present one base from it, and per-base qualities are unavailable. Libraries were made using 5' RACE. Sequencer: Illumina HiSeq 2000. A universal primer binding site was introduced by template switching, and a unique molecular identifier was present in the final cDNA, enabling accurate counting of TCR cDNA molecules. Specific primers in the conserved constant-segment region were used to synthesize first-strand cDNA for the TCR alpha and beta chains. To control for contamination, every cDNA library was double barcoded, receiving both a SMART-Mk sample barcode and Illumina barcodes. TruSeq adapter sequences and Illumina sample barcodes were added in two successive PCR steps. The Illumina HiSeq platform was used with custom primers to sequence TCR alpha and beta cDNA libraries. The source study handled its data this way. MiGEC was used to process raw reads and extract unique molecular identifiers, and MiXCR was used to find CDR3 positions. Recombination models were inferred per individual with the repgenHMM and IGoR tools using an EM algorithm. Shared clonotype analysis was performed with the tcR package in R, normalizing sharing by the product of cloneset sizes. To study raw recombination free of thymic and clonal selection effects, out-of-frame nonproductive sequences were analyzed. TCRdb applied fastp at Q25 and MiXCR to the public reads, then kept only in-frame beta chains. Rows with one shared CDR3 protein collapse into an entry with the most common genes and DNA. It is TCRdb's table, rather than the study itself, that gives the V and J calls and clone size. Across this sample there are some 500,000 distinct CDR3 sequences, with roughly an eighth seen only once. Jointly, the top ten make up more than 0.8% of the sample.

Every donor in the study was a healthy Caucasian. Three pairs of female monozygotic twins, all aged 18 to 29 years, made up the twin cohort. Positive isolation kits from Invitrogen were used to isolate CD4+ and CD8+ T cell populations. These records were also assigned to another study, of yellow fever vaccine responses in identical twins. As the second study states: The authors reported that the T cell response to vaccination in identical twins appeared partly convergent and partly personalized. In identical twins, the study followed T cell clones that responded to the vaccine with precision.

Sequenced: CD4+ T cells sorted from blood. The chain employs TRBV6-2 or TRBV6-3 and TRBJ2-7; the D region is possibly TRBD1 or TRBD2, each matching across 6 bases. The TCR comes from a woman under 30 in good health. The DNA reads TGTGCCAGCAGTTATCCGGGGGCAACCTACGAGCAGTACTTC. Its translation is CASSYPGATYEQYF.